This T cell receptor beta chain originates from a study of type 1 regulatory T cells. Study details: T-allo10 is a Tr1-enriched, alloantigen-specific CD4 T cell product made in vitro.

TCRdb used MiXCR to reprocess the reads, holding one entry per CDR3 protein. This sample has approximately 72,000 distinct CDR3 sequences, with approximately 64% found just once. This CDR3 contains 13 residues. In the case of this clonotype: Its antigen is unknown.

The material sequenced was cultured T cells, either the whole culture or a sorted T cell fraction (not recorded which). Specified subset: Tr1-enriched cell product generated in vitro against host alloantigens. The V gene is TRBV3-2, the J gene TRBJ1-2; TRBD1, the D gene given by the table, was not confirmed from the DNA. TRBV3-2 counts as a pseudogene. This receptor was obtained from a human donor in good health. The CDR3 region is CASSQDRADGYTF. DNA for the CDR3: TGTGCCAGCAGCCAAGACAGGGCTGATGGCTACACCTTC.